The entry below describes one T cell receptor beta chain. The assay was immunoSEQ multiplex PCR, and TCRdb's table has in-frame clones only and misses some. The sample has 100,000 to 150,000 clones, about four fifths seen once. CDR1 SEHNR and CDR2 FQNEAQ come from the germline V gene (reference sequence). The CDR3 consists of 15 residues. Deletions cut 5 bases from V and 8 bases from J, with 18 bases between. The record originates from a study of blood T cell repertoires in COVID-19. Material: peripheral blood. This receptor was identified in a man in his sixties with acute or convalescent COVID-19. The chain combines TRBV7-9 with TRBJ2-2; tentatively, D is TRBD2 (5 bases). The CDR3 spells CASSRGRDAKGELFF. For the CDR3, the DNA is TGTGCCAGCAGCCGTGGACGGGATGCTAAAGGGGAGCTGTTTTTT.